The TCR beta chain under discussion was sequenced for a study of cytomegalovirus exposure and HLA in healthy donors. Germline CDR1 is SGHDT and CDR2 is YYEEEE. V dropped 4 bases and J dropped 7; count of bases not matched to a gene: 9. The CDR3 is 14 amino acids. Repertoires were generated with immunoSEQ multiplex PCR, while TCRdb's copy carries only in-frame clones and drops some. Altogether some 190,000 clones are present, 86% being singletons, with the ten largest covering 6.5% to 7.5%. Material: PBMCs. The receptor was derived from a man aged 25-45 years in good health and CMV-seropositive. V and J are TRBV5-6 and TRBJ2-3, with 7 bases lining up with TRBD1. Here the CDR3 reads CASSPTGSVNTQYF. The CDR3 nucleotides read TGTGCCAGCAGCCCGACAGGGTCCGTAAATACGCAGTATTTT. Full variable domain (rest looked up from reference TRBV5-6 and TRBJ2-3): DAGVTQSPTHLIKTRGQQVTLRCSPKSGHDTVSWYQQALGQGPQFIFQYYEEEERQRGNFPDRFSGHQFPNYSSELNVNALLLGDSALYLCASSPTGSVNTQYFGPGTRLTVL.